Many counts were recorded for the clone carrying this T cell receptor beta chain. No antigen is known for it. The study reverse transcribed the entire isolated RNA, so it sequenced expressed TCRB transcripts. Reads from naive, central memory and regulatory T cell samples averaged about 3.8 million. The repertoire was sequenced with immunoSEQ multiplex PCR; TCRdb's copy has only in-frame clones and lacks some. The data show 300,000 to 350,000 clones, approximately 8.2% seen once. This specimen belongs to a study of beta chain features in type 1 diabetes. Study-level results: For type 1 diabetes patients, VDJ junctions showed fewer insertions and more deletions. All four CD4+ subsets of Type 1 diabetes patients contained TCRB CDR3s that were moderately but significantly shorter.

Germline V gene lookup returns CDR1 LNHNV and CDR2 YYDKDF (reference sequence). The V gene lost 1 base and the J gene lost 5 bases, with 10 bases spanning the gap. This CDR3 has 14 residues. The chain uses TRBV15 and TRBJ2-3; D not certain. Sequenced sample: central memory CD4+ T cells from blood. This clonotype was obtained from a woman under 30 in good health. DNA for the CDR3: TGTGCCACCAGCAGAGTCATGGTAGGAGATACGCAGTATTTT. Its protein product is CATSRVMVGDTQYF.